This entry lists 23 T cell receptor beta chains sequenced from one sample in a study of breast tumors, draining lymph nodes, adjacent tissues. Breast cancer patients provided tissue from their axillary draining lymph nodes. TCRdb fed the multiplex PCR reads into MiXCR, producing one record per CDR3 protein. Of roughly 120,000 distinct CDR3 sequences listed, about 20% are singletons. The sequenced material came from axillary lymph node tissue. These receptors were taken from a female donor with breast cancer. Some clones in this sample may be carry-over from other donors' samples.

Regarding this clonotype: Mismatch with germline at one junction end may stem from a read error. The CDR3 DNA is TGTGCCAGCGGCCAAGATCGGTACGAGCAGTACTTC. This translates into CASGQDRYEQYF. The chain uses TRBV14 and TRBJ2-7, with D uncertain. This CDR3 has 12 residues. Germline V CDR1 and CDR2: SGHDN, FVKESK.

For this clonotype: Just one base apart from a much larger clone, this may be a read error. Written as DNA, the CDR3 is TGTACCAGTAGTACGAGTGTGGGGACTGGAAACACCATATATTTT. This gives the protein CTSSTSVGTGNTIYF. The rearrangement uses TRBV19 and TRBJ1-3; no reliable D call. Germline CDR1 and CDR2: LNHDA and SQIVND (reference sequence). CDR3 length: 15 residues.

The sample holds many counts of this clonotype. The V call is TRBV7-9, the J call TRBJ2-1; no clear D. Germline values: CDR1 SEHNR, CDR2 FQNEAQ (reference sequence). V was shortened by 3 bases and J by 9 bases, with 12 bases between the two germline ends. The CDR3 extends over 13 amino acids. The CDR3 DNA is TGTGCCAGCAGCTTTTTACTGGTCGGTGAGCAGTTCTTC. As protein: CASSFLLVGEQFF. Variable domain in full (rest from reference TRBV7-9 and TRBJ2-1): DTGVSQNPRHKITKRGQNVTFRCDPISEHNRLYWYRQTLGQGPEFLTYFQNEAQLEKSRLLSDRFSAERPKGSFSTLEIQRTEQGDSAMYLCASSFLLVGEQFFGPGTRLTVL.

This clonotype was seen repeatedly, ten times or more. This chain joins TRBV18 and TRBJ2-5; maybe TRBD1 (6 bases). The CDR3 has 15 amino acids. Germline V lookup: CDR1 KGHSH, CDR2 LQKENI. V was shortened by 5 bases and J by 1 base, with 14 bases between the two germline ends. In DNA, the CDR3 is TGTGCCAGCTCAAAACTCAGGGGATCCCAAGAGACCCAGTACTTC. It is translated as CASSKLRGSQETQYF.

Points on this clonotype: A read error may be the cause here, since a much bigger clone is one base away. The chain carries TRBV10-1 and TRBJ2-5; 8 bases are a match to TRBD2. The length of the CDR3 is 17 residues. Germline V lookup: CDR1 WNHNN, CDR2 SYGVQD (reference sequence). The ends lost 6 bases at V and 2 bases at J; junction bases unmatched: 14. The CDR3 DNA is TGCGCCAGCAGCTCCGGGGGGGCTACTTTTATACAAGAGACCCAGTACTTC. Protein product: CASSSGGATFIQETQYF.

Concerning this clonotype itself: This may arise from a read error, as a much more abundant clone is one base away. The J gene is TRBJ2-1, the V gene TRBV6-5, with a possible D match to TRBD1 (6 bases). The CDR3 spans 12 residues. Trimming removed 6 bases at V and 6 bases at J, with 9 bases between. Germline V CDR1 and CDR2: MNHEY, SVGAGI. CDR3 bases: TGTGCCAGCAGGGGGGCCTGCAATGAGCAGTTCTTC. This codes for CASRGACNEQFF.

Details on this clonotype: Because it lacks the conserved phenylalanine or tryptophan at the end, this CDR3 is likely a read error. This chain uses TRBV7-6 with TRBJ1-3, with D unclear. Germline loops: CDR1 SGHVS, CDR2 FNYEAQ. The CDR3 consists of 15 residues. V lost 1 base and J 0 bases, leaving 7 bases between the germline ends. The CDR3 protein is CASSLGRSSGNTIYS. Here the CDR3 DNA reads TGTGCCAGCAGCTTAGGAAGGAGCTCTGGAAACACCATATATTCT.

V and J are TRBV28 and TRBJ1-2, with TRBD1 matching over 7 bases. This CDR3 comprises 13 residues. The germline CDR1 and CDR2 sequences are MDHEN and SYDVKM. With V trimmed by 4 bases and J by 6 bases, 5 bases remained unmatched. The CDR3 nucleotides are TGTGCCAGCAGTTGGGACAGAAGTAATGGCTACACCTTC. It yields the protein CASSWDRSNGYTF.

This clonotype was picked up many times. The rearrangement uses TRBV27 and TRBJ2-3; the D gene is possibly TRBD2 (7 bases). The CDR3 consists of 15 residues. V was shortened by 6 bases and J by 4 bases, with 17 bases between the two germline ends. Germline CDR1 and CDR2: MNHEY and SMNVEV (reference sequence). CDR3 sequence: CASRLRGGMADTQYF. CDR3 nucleotide sequence: TGTGCCAGCAGGTTGAGGGGGGGGATGGCAGATACGCAGTATTTT.

A few counts support this clonotype. The V gene is TRBV5-1, the J gene TRBJ2-4; no clear D gene. The CDR3 is 16 residues long. V was shortened by 4 bases and J by 1 base, with 15 bases between the two germline ends. Germline-derived CDR1 and CDR2 are SGHRS and YFSETQ. The CDR3 protein is CASSLRTDSAKNIQYF. The CDR3 bases are TGCGCCAGCAGCCTCCGTACGGATTCGGCCAAAAACATTCAGTACTTC.

There are many counts of this clonotype. The genes are TRBV10-1 and TRBJ2-3, with TRBD2 matching over 7 bases. Per germline, CDR1 WNHNN and CDR2 SYGVQD (reference sequence). The CDR3 runs 18 residues. Unmatched junction bases numbered 14, after V lost 3 bases and J lost 2 bases. The CDR3 coding sequence is TGCGCCAGCAGTGATCTTCGCCGTGGCCGGGGGGACACAGATACGCAGTATTTT. This codes for CASSDLRRGRGDTDTQYF.

This clonotype was seen ten or more times. This rearrangement joins TRBV12-5 to TRBJ1-2, with D unclear. The CDR3 has 14 amino acids. Germline values: CDR1 LGHNT, CDR2 FRNRAP. Deletions cut 5 bases from V and 2 bases from J, with 12 bases between. Here the CDR3 reads CASGPPGRNYGYTF. CDR3 bases: TGTGCTAGTGGTCCCCCAGGCAGAAACTATGGCTACACCTTC.

As to this clonotype: This may be a read error, as it is one base from a much larger clone. V gene TRBV20-1 combines with J gene TRBJ1-5; a weak D match, TRBD1 (5 bases). CDR1 is DFQATT, CDR2 SNEGSKA, per germline (reference sequence). The CDR3 is 11 amino acids. As DNA, the CDR3 is TGCAGTGATAGAGATAAACAGGCCCAGCATTTT. Translating it yields CSDRDKQAQHF.

The table lists this clonotype with a few counts. Possible read error: a much larger clone is one base away. CDR3 coding DNA: TGTGCCAGTAGTGGGGAGGCAGGGGGAGGTGAAAAACTGTTTTTT. Translating it yields CASSGEAGGGEKLFF. J is TRBJ1-4 and V is TRBV19, with 7 bases matching TRBD1. In germline, CDR1 is LNHDA, CDR2 SQIVND (reference sequence). The CDR3 extends over 15 amino acids. V was pared by 5 bases and J by 7 bases, with 10 bases of the junction left unmatched.

There are many counts of this clonotype. The V call is TRBV6-1, the J call TRBJ1-6; no clear D gene. Germline V gene lookup returns CDR1 MNHNS and CDR2 SASEGT. V shed 1 base and J shed 8 bases, with 15 bases lying between them. The CDR3 totals 16 residues. CDR3 loop: CASSEGVLPGYSPLHF. The CDR3 DNA follows: TGTGCCAGCAGTGAAGGGGTTCTTCCGGGATATTCACCCCTCCACTTT.

This clonotype appeared many times. The chain recombines TRBV20-1 with TRBJ1-2; no reliable D call. Germline-derived CDR1 and CDR2 are DFQATT and SNEGSKA (reference sequence). This CDR3 comprises 10 residues. CDR3 DNA sequence: TGCCAAAATTCTTTGCCCGGCTACACCTTC. This encodes CQNSLPGYTF.

This clonotype was counted many times. This chain links TRBV2 with TRBJ2-3; perhaps TRBD2 as D (6 bases). Germline loops: CDR1 SNHLY, CDR2 FYNNEI. The CDR3 spans 12 residues. Trimming shortened V by 3 bases and J by 10 bases, and 11 bases separated the two germline ends. The CDR3 spells CASSEIRESQYF. In nucleotides, the CDR3 is TGTGCCAGCAGTGAGATACGGGAGTCGCAGTATTTT.

To note about this clonotype: Possible read error: a much larger clone is one base away. The rearrangement uses TRBV12-3 or TRBV12-4 and TRBJ2-2, with a possible D match to TRBD2 (5 bases). The V gene lost 2 bases and the J gene lost 16 bases, with 14 bases spanning the gap. The CDR3 is 12 residues long. CDR3 region: CASSLLRRAGFF. CDR3 bases: TGTGCCAGCAGTTTACTTAGGCGGGCTGGGTTTTTT.

This chain links TRBV11-2 with TRBJ2-1, with D possibly called TRBD1 or TRBD2 (5 bases each). The CDR3 covers 15 residues. Deletions cut 1 base from V and 9 bases from J, with 16 bases between. The V gene's germline CDR1 is SGHAT and CDR2 FQNNGV. CDR3 DNA sequence: TGTGCCAGCAGCTTAGGTGAGCTAGCCGACAGTGAGCAGTTCTTC. Amino acids: CASSLGELADSEQFF.

This clonotype was observed many times. This rearrangement joins TRBV27 to TRBJ2-1; 7 bases align to TRBD2. The CDR3 sequence is 16 residues long. Losses at the gene ends were 7 bases for V and 0 bases for J; bases not matched to a gene: 9. From germline, CDR1 is MNHEY and CDR2 SMNVEV (reference sequence). The CDR3 protein is CASIPTSESSYNEQFF. The CDR3 DNA sequence: TGTGCCAGCATACCCACTAGCGAGAGCTCCTACAATGAGCAGTTCTTC.

Regarding this clonotype: Since a much larger clone is just one base distant, this may be a read error. The genes are TRBV7-2 and TRBJ2-2; 13 bases agree with TRBD2. The CDR3 runs to 16 residues. Germline V gene sequence: CDR1 SGHTA, CDR2 FQGNSA. The CDR3 region is CAQTTSGGKNTEELFF. The CDR3 bases are TGTGCGCAAACGACTAGCGGGGGGAAGAACACCGAGGAGCTGTTTTTT.

This clonotype occurred many times. The V gene is TRBV20-1, the J gene TRBJ1-6; unclear D gene. The CDR3 length is 13 residues. Per the germline V gene, CDR1 is DFQATT and CDR2 is SNEGSKA (reference sequence). Trimming shortened V by 7 bases and J by 7 bases, and 14 bases separated the two germline ends. CDR3 coding DNA: TGCAGTGTCGGGGATTTCTCGAATTCACCCCTCCACTTT. Translation gives CSVGDFSNSPLHF.

This clonotype appeared many times. The rearrangement links TRBV6-2 or TRBV6-3 to TRBJ1-5, with D unresolved. Germline CDR1 reads MNHEY; CDR2 reads SVGEGT. V dropped 6 bases and J dropped 0 bases, with 6 bases sitting between them. The CDR3 sequence is 13 residues long. The CDR3 DNA sequence: TGTGCCAGCAGGACGGGTAGCAATCAGCCCCAGCATTTT. Translating it yields CASRTGSNQPQHF.